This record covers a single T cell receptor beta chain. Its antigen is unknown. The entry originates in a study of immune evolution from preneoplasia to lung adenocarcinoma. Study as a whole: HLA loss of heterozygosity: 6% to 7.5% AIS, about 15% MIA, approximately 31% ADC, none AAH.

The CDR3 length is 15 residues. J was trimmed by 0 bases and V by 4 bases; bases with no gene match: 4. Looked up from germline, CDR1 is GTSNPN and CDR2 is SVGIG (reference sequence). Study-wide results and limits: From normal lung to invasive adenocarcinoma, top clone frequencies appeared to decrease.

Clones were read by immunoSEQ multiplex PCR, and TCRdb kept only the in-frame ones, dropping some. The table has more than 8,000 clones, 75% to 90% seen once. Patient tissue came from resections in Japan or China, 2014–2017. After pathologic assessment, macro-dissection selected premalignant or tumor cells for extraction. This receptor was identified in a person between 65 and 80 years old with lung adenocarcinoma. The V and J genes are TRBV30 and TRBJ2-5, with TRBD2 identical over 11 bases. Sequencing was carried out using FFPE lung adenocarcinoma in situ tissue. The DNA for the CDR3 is TGTGCCTGGAACAGGGGACTAGCGGACCAAGAGACCCAGTACTTC. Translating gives CAWNRGLADQETQYF. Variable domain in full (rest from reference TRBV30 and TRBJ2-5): SQTIHQWPATLVQPVGSPLSLECTVEGTSNPNLYWYRQAAGRGLQLLFYSVGIGQISSEVPQNLSASRPQDRQFILSSKKLLLSDSGFYLCAWNRGLADQETQYFGPGTRLLVL.